The source of this T cell receptor beta chain is a study of cytomegalovirus exposure and HLA in healthy donors. The PCR was carried out with 60 Vbeta primers and 13 Jbeta primers. The data were produced by immunoSEQ multiplex PCR, yet TCRdb's version contains in-frame clones alone and is incomplete. The sample holds 110,000 to 150,000 clones, around four fifths seen once. Germline-derived CDR1 and CDR2 are SQVTM and ANQGSEA. With V trimmed by 0 bases and J by 3 bases, 4 bases remained unmatched. The CDR3 contains 15 residues. The study, taken as a whole, reports: A later analysis associated about 18,000 TCR beta sequences with HLA alleles at a 0.05 false discovery rate. The authors confirmed in vitro that a few CMV-associated chains were specific for CMV antigens. Per published accounts, TCR beta sequences correctly predicted the HLA-A and HLA-B alleles of most subjects. Sequencing artifact likely explains a cluster of highly shared sequence variants.

Note on this clone: What it recognizes is unknown.

The sample consisted of PBMCs. This sequence originates from a male donor in good health and CMV-seronegative. The gene calls are TRBV29-1 and TRBJ2-3; 9 bases align to TRBD2. The CDR3 DNA follows: TGCAGCGTTGAAGATTTGGCGGGAGGGACAGATACGCAGTATTTT. It is translated as CSVEDLAGGTDTQYF.